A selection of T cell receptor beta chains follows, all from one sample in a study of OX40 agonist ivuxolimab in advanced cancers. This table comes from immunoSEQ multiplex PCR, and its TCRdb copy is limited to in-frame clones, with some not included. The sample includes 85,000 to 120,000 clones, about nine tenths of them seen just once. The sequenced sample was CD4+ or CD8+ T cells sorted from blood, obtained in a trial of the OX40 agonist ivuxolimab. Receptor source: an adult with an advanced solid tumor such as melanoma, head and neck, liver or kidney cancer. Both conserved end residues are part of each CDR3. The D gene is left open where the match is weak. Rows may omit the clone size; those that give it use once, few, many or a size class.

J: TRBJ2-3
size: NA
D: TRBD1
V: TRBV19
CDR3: CASNVGTGLAGRTDTQYF
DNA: TGTGCCAGTAATGTGGGGACAGGTCTTGCTGGCCGCACAGATACGCAGTATTTT

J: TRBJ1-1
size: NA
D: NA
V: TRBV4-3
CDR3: CASSQGAAVPNTEAFF
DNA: TGCGCCAGCAGCCAAGGGGCCGCGGTACCGAACACTGAAGCTTTCTTT

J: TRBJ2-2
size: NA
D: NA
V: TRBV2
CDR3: CASSELGSTGELFF
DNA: TGTGCCAGCAGTGAACTGGGGAGCACCGGGGAGCTGTTTTTT

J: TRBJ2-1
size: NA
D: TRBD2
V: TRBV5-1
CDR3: CASSRTSGGGYNEQFF
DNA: TGCGCCAGCAGCCGGACTAGCGGGGGTGGATACAATGAGCAGTTCTTC

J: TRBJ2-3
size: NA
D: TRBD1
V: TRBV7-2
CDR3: CASSPGGSTDTQYF
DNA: TGTGCCAGCAGCCCAGGGGGCTCCACAGATACGCAGTATTTT

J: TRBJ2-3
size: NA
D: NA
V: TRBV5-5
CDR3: CASSLVGQSTDTQYF
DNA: TGTGCCAGCAGCTTGGTGGGCCAGTCCACAGATACGCAGTATTTT

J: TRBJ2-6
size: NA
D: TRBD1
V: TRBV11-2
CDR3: CASSFSQGAGANVLTF
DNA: TGTGCCAGCAGCTTTTCTCAGGGGGCTGGGGCCAACGTCCTGACTTTC

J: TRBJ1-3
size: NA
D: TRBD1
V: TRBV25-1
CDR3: CASSGQISGNTIYF
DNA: TGTGCCAGCTCGGGACAGATCTCTGGAAACACCATATATTTT

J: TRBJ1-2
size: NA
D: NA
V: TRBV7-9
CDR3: CASSQGQDRGSYGYTF
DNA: TGTGCCAGCAGCCAAGGCCAAGACCGGGGCAGCTATGGCTACACCTTC

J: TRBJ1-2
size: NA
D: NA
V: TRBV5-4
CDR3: CASSLGANYGYTF
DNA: TGTGCCAGCAGCTTGGGGGCTAACTATGGCTACACCTTC

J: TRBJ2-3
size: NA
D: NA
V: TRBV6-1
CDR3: CASSWGTDTQYF
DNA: TGTGCCAGCAGTTGGGGGACAGATACGCAGTATTTT

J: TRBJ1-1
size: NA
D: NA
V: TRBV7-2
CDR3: CASSSPGVGVTEAFF
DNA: TGTGCCAGCAGCTCTCCAGGGGTAGGGGTCACTGAAGCTTTCTTT

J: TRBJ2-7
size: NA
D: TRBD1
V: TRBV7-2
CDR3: CASRGQGARYYEQYF
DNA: TGTGCCAGCAGGGGACAGGGGGCTCGATACTACGAGCAGTACTTC

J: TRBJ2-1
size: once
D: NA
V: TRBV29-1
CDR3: CSVLGGSQDNEQFF
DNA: TGCAGCGTCCTGGGAGGTTCACAGGACAATGAGCAGTTCTTC

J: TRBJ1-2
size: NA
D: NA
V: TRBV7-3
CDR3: CASSPSPAELRLTRHGYTF
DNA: TGTGCCAGCAGCCCATCCCCAGCTGAATTGCGCCTCACCCGGCACGGCTACACCTTC

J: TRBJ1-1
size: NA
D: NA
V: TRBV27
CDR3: CASSFRVSNTEAFF
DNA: TGTGCCAGCAGTTTTAGGGTTTCGAACACTGAAGCTTTCTTT

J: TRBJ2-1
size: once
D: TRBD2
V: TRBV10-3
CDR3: CAIRERGSYNEQFF
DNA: TGTGCCATCAGGGAGCGGGGGTCCTACAATGAGCAGTTCTTC

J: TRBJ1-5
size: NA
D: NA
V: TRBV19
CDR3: CASTPRGALSNQPQHF
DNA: TGTGCCAGTACCCCCAGAGGGGCACTTAGCAATCAGCCCCAGCATTTT

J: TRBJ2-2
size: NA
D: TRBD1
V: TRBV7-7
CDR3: CASSLGRRGKDGELFF
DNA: TGTGCTAGCAGCTTGGGTCGCAGGGGGAAGGACGGGGAGCTGTTTTTT

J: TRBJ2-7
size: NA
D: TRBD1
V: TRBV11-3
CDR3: CASSLNRGEQYF
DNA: TGTGCCAGCAGCTTAAACAGGGGCGAGCAGTACTTC

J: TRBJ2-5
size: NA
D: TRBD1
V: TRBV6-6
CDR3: CASSPGQQETQYF
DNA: TGTGCCAGCAGCCCGGGACAGCAAGAGACCCAGTACTTC

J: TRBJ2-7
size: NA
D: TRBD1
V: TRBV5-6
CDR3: CASRSGGTEQYF
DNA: TGTGCCAGCAGATCAGGGGGCACGGAGCAGTACTTC

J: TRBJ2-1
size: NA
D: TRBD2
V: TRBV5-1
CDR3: CASSLTSGGYNEQFF
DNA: TGCGCCAGCAGCTTGACTAGCGGGGGGTACAATGAGCAGTTCTTC

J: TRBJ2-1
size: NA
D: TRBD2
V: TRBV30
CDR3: CAWSVDLAGGLSFF
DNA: TGTGCCTGGAGTGTAGACCTAGCGGGGGGGCTAAGCTTCTTC

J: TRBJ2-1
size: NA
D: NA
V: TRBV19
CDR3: CASSIQVSSYNEQFF
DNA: TGTGCCAGTAGCATACAGGTGAGCTCCTACAATGAGCAGTTCTTC

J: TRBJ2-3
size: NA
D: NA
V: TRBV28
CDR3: CASRTLGDTQYF
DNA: TGTGCCAGCAGGACCTTAGGAGATACGCAGTATTTT

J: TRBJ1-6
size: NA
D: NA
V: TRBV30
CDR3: CAWKGGAGSPLHF
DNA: TGTGCCTGGAAGGGGGGAGCGGGTTCACCCCTCCACTTT

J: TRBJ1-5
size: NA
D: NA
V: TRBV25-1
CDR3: CASSGGISGQPQHF
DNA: TGTGCCAGCAGTGGGGGGATTTCCGGTCAGCCCCAGCATTTT

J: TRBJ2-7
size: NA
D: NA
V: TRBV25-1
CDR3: CASGRRVYEQYF
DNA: TGTGCCAGCGGGCGGCGGGTCTACGAGCAGTACTTC

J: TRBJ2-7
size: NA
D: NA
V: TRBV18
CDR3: CASSPPVGQPYEQYF
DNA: TGTGCCAGCTCACCCCCGGTAGGACAGCCCTACGAGCAGTACTTC

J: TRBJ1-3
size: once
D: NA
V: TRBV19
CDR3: CASSIGRYSGNTIYF
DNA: TGTGCCAGTAGTATCGGCCGTTACTCTGGAAACACCATATATTTT

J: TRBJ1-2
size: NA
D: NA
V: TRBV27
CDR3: CASSTRGGWNYGYTF
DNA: TGTGCCAGCAGTACCCGTGGGGGTTGGAACTATGGCTACACCTTC

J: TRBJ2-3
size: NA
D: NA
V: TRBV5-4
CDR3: CASSPGVQVSDTQYF
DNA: TGTGCCAGCAGCCCGGGGGTCCAGGTATCTGATACGCAGTATTTT

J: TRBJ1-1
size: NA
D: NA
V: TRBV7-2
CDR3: CASSLGREAAAFF
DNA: TGTGCCAGCAGCTTAGGAAGGGAGGCGGCGGCTTTCTTT

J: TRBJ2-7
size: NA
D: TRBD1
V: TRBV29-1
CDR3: CSVDSLTGGPYEQYF
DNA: TGCAGCGTTGACTCGTTGACAGGGGGCCCCTACGAGCAGTACTTC

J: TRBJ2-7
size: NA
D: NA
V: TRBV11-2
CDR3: CATSQIRDSSEQYF
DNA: TGTGCCACCTCCCAAATCAGGGATTCAAGCGAGCAGTACTTC

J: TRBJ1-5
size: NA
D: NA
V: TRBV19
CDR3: CASSLGGIGNQPQHF
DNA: TGTGCCAGTAGTTTGGGGGGTATAGGCAATCAGCCCCAGCATTTT

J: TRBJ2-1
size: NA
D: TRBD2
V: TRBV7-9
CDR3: CASSLTGTSGGNNEQFF
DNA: TGTGCCAGCAGCTTGACCGGGACTAGCGGGGGAAACAATGAGCAGTTCTTC